The clone carrying this TCR beta chain was counted a few times. What it recognizes is unknown. As previously described, bulk TCR libraries were made using listed TCR primers. From the PCR reads, TCRdb called clonotypes with MiXCR, one entry per CDR3 protein. The data show over 600,000 distinct CDR3 sequences, about 20% seen once. This sample was included in a study of molecular identifiers for immune sequencing clone quantification. Broader study findings: A shared barcode on identical TCR molecules could lead to underestimated sizes for highly expanded clones. Naive cells had under 1% of molecules in clones above 20 RNA copies, effectors over 99%.

V shed 0 bases and J shed 2 bases, with 10 bases lying between them. Germline-derived CDR1 and CDR2 are SGDLS and YYNGEE. This CDR3 is 15 amino acids long. The TCR was taken from a human donor in good health. Some libraries in this study had Jurkat cell RNA spiked in. Material: naive CD8+ T cells from blood, with Jurkat cell RNA spiked in. Regarding subset: FACS-sorted CD8+CD4-CCR7+CD45RA+ naive T cells. The chain links TRBV9 to TRBJ2-3; D unclear. The CDR3 DNA is TGTGCCAGCAGCGTAGACAGAATTAACACAGATACGCAGTATTTT. Protein: CASSVDRINTDTQYF.